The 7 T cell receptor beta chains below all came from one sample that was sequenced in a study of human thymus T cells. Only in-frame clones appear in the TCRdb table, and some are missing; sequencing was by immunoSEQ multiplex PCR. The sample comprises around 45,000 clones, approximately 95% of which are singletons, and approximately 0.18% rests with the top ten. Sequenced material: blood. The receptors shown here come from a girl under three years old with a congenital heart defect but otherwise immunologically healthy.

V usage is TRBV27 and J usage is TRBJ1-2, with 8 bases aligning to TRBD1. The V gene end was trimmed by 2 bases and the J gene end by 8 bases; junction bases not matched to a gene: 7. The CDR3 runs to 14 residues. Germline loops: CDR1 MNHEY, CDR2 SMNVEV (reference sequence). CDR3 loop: CASSLVVGTGGYTF. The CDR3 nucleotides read TGTGCCAGCAGTTTAGTAGTCGGGACAGGAGGCTACACCTTC.

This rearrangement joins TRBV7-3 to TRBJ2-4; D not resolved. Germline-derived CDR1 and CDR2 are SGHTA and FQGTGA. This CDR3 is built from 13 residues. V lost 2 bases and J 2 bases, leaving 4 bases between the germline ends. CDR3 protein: CASSLLPKNIQYF. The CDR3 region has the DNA TGTGCCAGCAGCTTACTGCCCAAAAACATTCAGTACTTC.

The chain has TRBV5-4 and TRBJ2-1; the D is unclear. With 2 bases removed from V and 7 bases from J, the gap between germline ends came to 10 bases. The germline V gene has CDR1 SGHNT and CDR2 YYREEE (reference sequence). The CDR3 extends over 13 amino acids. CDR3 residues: CASSLEVINEQFF. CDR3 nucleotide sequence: TGTGCCAGCAGCTTAGAAGTCATAAATGAGCAGTTCTTC.

The CDR3 protein is CARLFGTDQGNSYNEQFF. The CDR3 DNA follows: TGTGCCAGGCTGTTTGGGACAGATCAGGGTAACTCCTACAATGAGCAGTTCTTC. The chain recombines TRBV4-2 with TRBJ2-1, with TRBD1 matching 7 bases. This CDR3 spans 18 amino acids. Germline V gene lookup returns CDR1 LGHNA and CDR2 YNFKEQ. The ends lost 9 bases at V and 0 bases at J; junction bases unmatched: 17.

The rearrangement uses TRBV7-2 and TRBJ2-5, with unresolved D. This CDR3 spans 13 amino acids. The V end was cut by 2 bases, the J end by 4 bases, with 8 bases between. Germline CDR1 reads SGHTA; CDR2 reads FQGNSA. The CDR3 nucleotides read TGTGCCAGCAGCTTATTCCCCCGAGAGACCCAGTACTTC. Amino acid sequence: CASSLFPRETQYF.

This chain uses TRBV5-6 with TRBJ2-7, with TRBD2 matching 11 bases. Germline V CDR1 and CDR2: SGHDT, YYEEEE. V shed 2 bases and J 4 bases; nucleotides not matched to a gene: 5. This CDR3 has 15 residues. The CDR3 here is CASSLTSGRGYEQYF. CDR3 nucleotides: TGTGCCAGCAGCTTAACTAGCGGGAGAGGTTACGAGCAGTACTTC.

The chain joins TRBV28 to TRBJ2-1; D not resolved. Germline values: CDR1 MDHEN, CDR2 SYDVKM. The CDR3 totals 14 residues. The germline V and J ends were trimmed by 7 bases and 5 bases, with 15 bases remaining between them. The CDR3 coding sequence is TGTGCCAGCAAGTTTGCGCTTCTAAACAATGAGCAGTTCTTC. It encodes CASKFALLNNEQFF.